Listed below are T cell receptor beta chains from one sample, sequenced in a study of T cell responses to AZD1222 COVID-19 vaccine. Sequenced by immunoSEQ multiplex PCR; TCRdb stores in-frame clones only, minus some. The table includes about 120,000 clones, 90% detected once. The material sequenced was peripheral blood, taken on day 0 of MenACWY control vaccination. These TCRs come from an adult in good health. The CDR3 runs from the conserved cysteine through the conserved F or W. D genes are given only for firm matches.

V gene,J gene,D gene,CDR3 protein
TRBV13,TRBJ1-6,NA,CASSIEGGGNSPLHF
TRBV19,TRBJ2-2,TRBD1,CASTAIGTGVGAGELFF
TRBV7-9,TRBJ2-3,NA,CASSLQGTDTQYF
TRBV29-1,TRBJ2-2,TRBD2,CSVAGLAGGTGELFF
TRBV4-1,TRBJ2-3,TRBD2,CASSQTLAGGRSDTQYF
TRBV7-3,TRBJ2-6,NA,CASSPRDSGANVLTF
TRBV5-5,TRBJ1-5,NA,CASSFRTDQPQHF
TRBV28,TRBJ1-6,NA,CASSLLGFVNSPLHF
TRBV18,TRBJ2-5,TRBD2,CASSQFKGLAVMETQYF
TRBV5-1,TRBJ2-7,TRBD2,CASRTGLAGVTSDPKDYEQYF
TRBV7-8,TRBJ1-2,NA,CASSSRTASSDYGYTF
TRBV30,TRBJ1-1,NA,CAWRPANTEAFF
TRBV7-9,TRBJ1-2,TRBD1,CASSREEPGQGDYGYTF
TRBV7-3,TRBJ2-1,NA,CASSVGRSQNNEQFF
TRBV28,TRBJ2-3,TRBD2,CASRGREGYRSDTQYF
TRBV11-3,TRBJ1-2,NA,CASEGLYGYTF
TRBV9,TRBJ2-1,NA,CASSVLADEQFF
TRBV7-8,TRBJ2-1,TRBD1,CASSLDRADEQFF
TRBV7-9,TRBJ2-3,NA,CASSLYYDLTDTQYF
TRBV2,TRBJ1-4,TRBD1,CASTRDRGTNEKLFF
TRBV5-1,TRBJ2-5,TRBD2,CASSFQQGLAGTQETQYF
TRBV4-1,TRBJ2-2,NA,CASSQDLLPGELFF
TRBV7-7,TRBJ2-5,NA,CASSLGTLGGETQYF
TRBV24-1,TRBJ2-3,NA,CATSEGDTQYF
TRBV7-9,TRBJ2-5,TRBD1,CASSTGDRGRETQYF
TRBV5-5,TRBJ2-7,TRBD1,CASSWGQSAYEQYF
TRBV28,TRBJ1-3,TRBD1,CASSFLGQGNLGNTIYF
TRBV5-6,TRBJ1-1,NA,CASSENYGGNTEAFF
TRBV30,TRBJ2-7,NA,CAWAGPSSYEQYF
TRBV4-1,TRBJ2-1,NA,CASSQAIAVPYNEQFF
TRBV6-4,TRBJ2-1,TRBD1,CASSPGTGAPFGNEQFF
TRBV7-9,TRBJ1-1,TRBD1,CASKRTGGNTEAFF
TRBV30,TRBJ1-3,NA,CAWNPGAGTIYF
TRBV7-7,TRBJ1-5,NA,CASSLEEGYSNQPQHF
TRBV20-1,TRBJ1-5,NA,CSASFPGYAKNQPQHF
TRBV18,TRBJ1-1,TRBD1,CASSLQGAGNTEAFF
TRBV2,TRBJ1-3,NA,CASSREVGNTIYF
TRBV20-1,TRBJ1-5,TRBD1,CSAGAWDRAGPQHF
TRBV27,TRBJ2-7,TRBD2,CASSFGASGGYEQYF
TRBV2,TRBJ2-1,NA,CASRTNRGGYNEQFF
TRBV2,TRBJ1-2,TRBD1,CANPGQGAQYGYTF
TRBV7-6,TRBJ2-1,TRBD2,CASSPRLAETNNEQFF
TRBV6-1,TRBJ2-7,TRBD2,CASSAGTTFGLYEQYF
TRBV7-8,TRBJ2-7,TRBD2,CASSLGGSGLAYEQYF
TRBV27,TRBJ1-5,NA,CASSLLRGQPQHF
TRBV6-6,TRBJ2-3,NA,CASGPEYTQYF
TRBV5-1,TRBJ2-7,NA,CASSLGLGYEQYF
TRBV6-5,TRBJ2-1,TRBD2,CASRSLAGGKNEQFF
TRBV6-4,TRBJ2-3,NA,CASSPGLYTDTQYF
TRBV19,TRBJ2-5,TRBD1,CASSPGQGTWETQYF
TRBV19,TRBJ1-2,NA,CASSWTATFYYGYTF
TRBV9,TRBJ2-3,NA,CASSRTDTQYF
TRBV7-9,TRBJ1-1,NA,CASSSGTVGYTEAFF
TRBV6-1,TRBJ2-6,NA,CASSELTSGANVLTF
TRBV12-3/TRBV12-4,TRBJ2-3,NA,CASSFKEDTQYF
TRBV7-2,TRBJ2-7,NA,CASSPSTGILSYEQYF
TRBV3-1/TRBV3-2,TRBJ1-3,NA,CASSQDWPRGLRNTIYF
TRBV6-1,TRBJ2-3,TRBD2,CASSEASGGTTDTQYF
TRBV7-9,TRBJ1-4,TRBD1,CASDSGGATNEKLFF